The 25 T cell receptor beta chains reported below all come from one sample, sequenced in a study of T cell repertoires in cytomegalovirus infection. TCRdb recomputed calls from the reads with MiXCR, one row per CDR3 protein. The data contain roughly 700,000 distinct CDR3 sequences, roughly 30% of them singletons. The antigens for these receptors are not known. Sample: cultured PBMCs, taken from culture after CMV antigen stimulation. The receptors were sampled from a human donor in good health (CMV status not recorded). Some clones in this sample may be carry-over from other donors' samples.

This clonotype was seen ten or more times. V and J are TRBV7-2 and TRBJ2-7, with 9 bases lining up with TRBD2. J lost 7 bases, V lost 1 base, and 8 bases had no gene match. CDR1 SGHTA and CDR2 FQGNSA come from the germline V gene. The CDR3 totals 15 residues. The CDR3 nucleotides are TGTGCCAGCAGCTTAGAGTGGGCGGGGGGGCGGGAGCAGTACTTC. It specifies CASSLEWAGGREQYF.

The chain joins TRBV12-5 to TRBJ2-3; D not resolved. The germline V and J ends were trimmed by 1 base and 2 bases, with 4 bases remaining between them. CDR1 LGHNT and CDR2 FRNRAP come from the germline V gene. The CDR3 covers 13 residues. The CDR3: CASGLEATDTQYF. The DNA for the CDR3 is TGTGCTAGTGGTTTGGAAGCCACAGATACGCAGTATTTT. Variable domain in full (rest from reference TRBV12-5 and TRBJ2-3): DARVTQTPRHKVTEMGQEVTMRCQPILGHNTVFWYRQTMMQGLELLAYFRNRAPLDDSGMPKDRFSAEMPDATLATLKIQPSEPRDSAVYFCASGLEATDTQYFGPGTRLTVL.

The V call is TRBV6-1, the J call TRBJ1-1, with TRBD1 identical over 7 bases. The CDR3 contains 12 residues. The germline V gene encodes CDR1 MNHNS and CDR2 SASEGT. Germline trimming cut 11 bases from V and 3 bases from J; bases unmatched to any gene: 6. The CDR3 DNA reads TGTGCCGCGAAGGGGGCGCACACTGAAGCTTTCTTT. It specifies CAAKGAHTEAFF.

The table lists this clonotype with a few counts. The gene calls are TRBV19 and TRBJ1-1; possibly TRBD1 for D (6 bases). The CDR3 has 15 amino acids. CDR1 and CDR2 from the germline V gene are LNHDA and SQIVND (reference sequence). V was shortened by 4 bases and J by 11 bases, with 23 bases between the two germline ends. CDR3 coding DNA: TGTGCCAGTAGTAACCCGGGACAAACCTCTCCGGCGGCTTTCTTT. As protein: CASSNPGQTSPAAFF.

This clonotype occurred a few times. For the CDR3, the DNA is TGCAGTGCGGGGGGGGCTGTGGGAAACTACGAGCAGTACTTC. It codes for CSAGGAVGNYEQYF. This chain links TRBV20-1 with TRBJ2-7; D perhaps matches TRBD2 (7 bases). Germline CDR1 is DFQATT and CDR2 is SNEGSKA (reference sequence). Trimming pared 6 bases from V and 3 bases from J, leaving 18 bases between. This CDR3 region has 14 residues.

CDR3 in amino acids: CSVTASGSGNEQFF. CDR3 DNA: TGCAGTGTTACGGCTAGCGGGAGTGGCAATGAGCAGTTCTTC. J is TRBJ2-1 and V is TRBV20-1; 10 bases match TRBD2. The CDR3 has 14 residues. CDR1 and CDR2 (germline): DFQATT, SNEGSKA (reference sequence). Unmatched junction bases numbered 9, after V lost 7 bases and J lost 6 bases.

The gene calls are TRBV6-2 or TRBV6-3 and TRBJ2-7, with D perhaps matching TRBD1 (6 bases). CDR1 and CDR2 from the germline V gene are MNHEY and SVGEGT. This CDR3 contains 13 residues. The V end lost 7 bases, the J end lost 6 bases, and 16 bases lay between the germline ends. CDR3 DNA: TGTGCCAGCATGAACAGGGATGTGGGCGAGCAGTACTTC. This encodes CASMNRDVGEQYF.

The V and J genes are TRBV4-1 and TRBJ2-4; TRBD2 might be the D (6 bases). This CDR3 has 14 amino acids. Trimming cost V 4 bases and J 8 bases, with 15 bases left between them. CDR1 MGHRA and CDR2 YSYEKL come from the germline V gene. Here the CDR3 DNA reads TGCGCCAGCAGCCGGGACGGGAGTGGGTACATTCAGTACTTC. This gives the protein CASSRDGSGYIQYF.

V usage is TRBV20-1 and J usage is TRBJ2-1; tentatively, D is TRBD1 or TRBD2 (5 bases each). The germline V and J ends were trimmed by 3 bases and 9 bases, with 18 bases remaining between them. Germline V CDR1 and CDR2: DFQATT, SNEGSKA (reference sequence). CDR3 length: 14 amino acids. The CDR3 sequence: CSARDVQRGGEQFF. CDR3 DNA: TGCAGTGCTAGGGACGTCCAGAGGGGCGGTGAGCAGTTCTTC.

The V call is TRBV4-1, the J call TRBJ2-7, with D uncertain. CDR1 is MGHRA, CDR2 YSYEKL, per germline. Trimming took 0 bases from V and 1 from J, leaving 19 bases between them. CDR3 size: 18 residues. The chain's CDR3 is CASSQDPGTPLGSYEQYF. The CDR3 nucleotides are TGCGCCAGCAGCCAAGACCCGGGTACCCCGTTAGGATCCTACGAGCAGTACTTC.

This clonotype was found a few times. This chain links TRBV20-1 with TRBJ2-7; D may match TRBD1 or TRBD2 (6 bases each). V lost 6 bases, J lost 1 base, and 16 bases lay in between. Germline values: CDR1 DFQATT, CDR2 SNEGSKA (reference sequence). The CDR3 totals 14 residues. CDR3 DNA: TGCAGTGCCGCCCCGGGGGCAGGGTCCTACGAGCAGTACTTC. Translated, it gives CSAAPGAGSYEQYF.

The genes are TRBV6-6 and TRBJ2-3; 9 bases fit TRBD2. Germline V gene lookup returns CDR1 MNHNY and CDR2 SVGAGI (reference sequence). The CDR3 is made up of 17 amino acids. The junction had 9 bases not matched to a gene; V was cut back by 3 bases and J by 2 bases. The CDR3 bases are TGTGCCAGCAGTTATCGGTCCAGCGGGAGGTACACAGATACGCAGTATTTT. Amino acids: CASSYRSSGRYTDTQYF.

This clonotype was recorded a few times. The chain has TRBV19 and TRBJ1-5; 11 bases fit TRBD1. With V trimmed by 3 bases and J by 6 bases, 7 bases remained unmatched. Germline CDR1 LNHDA, CDR2 SQIVND (reference sequence). This CDR3 is built from 16 residues. The DNA for the CDR3 is TGTGCCAGTAGTATTTGGGGACAGGGGGTGGTTCAGCCCCAGCATTTT. The encoded protein is CASSIWGQGVVQPQHF.

This clonotype was observed a handful of times. The rearrangement uses TRBV12-5 and TRBJ2-1; no clear D. The length of the CDR3 is 12 residues. CDR1 and CDR2 from the germline V gene are LGHNT and FRNRAP. V lost 6 bases and J 6 bases, leaving 9 bases between the germline ends. As DNA, the CDR3 is TGTGCTAGTGGAGCATTGGGCAATGAGCAGTTCTTC. Its translation is CASGALGNEQFF.

This clonotype was seen many times. The chain joins TRBV7-2 to TRBJ2-3, with 10 bases that match TRBD2. This CDR3 has 15 residues. The ends lost 5 bases at V and 0 bases at J; junction bases unmatched: 2. Germline V gives CDR1 SGHTA, CDR2 FQGNSA. The chain's CDR3 is CASSTLAGSTDTQYF. The CDR3 DNA reads as TGTGCCAGCAGCACACTAGCGGGGAGCACAGATACGCAGTATTTT. Drawing the rest from reference TRBV7-2 and TRBJ2-3, the complete variable domain is GAGVSQSPSNKVTEKGKDVELRCDPISGHTALYWYRQSLGQGLEFLIYFQGNSAPDKSGLPSDRFSAERTGGSVSTLTIQRTQQEDSAVYLCASSTLAGSTDTQYFGPGTRLTVL.

The J gene is TRBJ2-3, the V gene TRBV19; 8 bases agree with TRBD2. V lost 4 bases and J lost 3; bases outside the gene matches: 6. The CDR3 is 15 residues long. Germline CDR1 reads LNHDA; CDR2 reads SQIVND (reference sequence). CDR3 residues: CASSKVSGTTDTQYF. The CDR3 bases are TGTGCCAGTAGTAAGGTTAGCGGGACTACAGATACGCAGTATTTT.

The rearrangement uses TRBV15 and TRBJ2-5, with a weak D call TRBD2 (6 bases). With 0 bases removed from V and 1 base from J, the gap between germline ends came to 9 bases. Germline lookup yields CDR1 LNHNV and CDR2 YYDKDF (reference sequence). The CDR3 length is 15 residues. The CDR3 DNA reads TGTGCCACCAGCAGAGATATTAGCGGCCAAGAGACCCAGTACTTC. Translation gives CATSRDISGQETQYF.

The table lists this clonotype with a few counts. J is TRBJ1-2 and V is TRBV19; 9 bases line up with TRBD1. Germline V gives CDR1 LNHDA, CDR2 SQIVND (reference sequence). The ends lost 9 bases at V and 6 bases at J; junction bases unmatched: 11. CDR3 length: 14 amino acids. CDR3 coding DNA: TGTGCCAGCCAACCCTCCGGGACAGGGCATGGCTACACCTTC. Encoded protein: CASQPSGTGHGYTF.

This chain connects TRBV6-2 or TRBV6-3 to TRBJ1-6; weak D call: TRBD1 (6 bases). V lost 5 bases and J lost 10, with 15 bases in between. The CDR3 runs 14 residues. CDR1 and CDR2 from the germline V gene are MNHEY and SVGEGT. In nucleotides, the CDR3 is TGTGCCAGCAGTAAAACAGGGTTACCCTCACCCCTCCACTTT. Its protein is CASSKTGLPSPLHF.

The V gene is TRBV7-9, the J gene TRBJ2-2, with D possibly matching TRBD1 (6 bases). V lost 5 bases and J lost 1, with 20 bases in between. Germline V CDR1 and CDR2: SEHNR, FQNEAQ (reference sequence). The CDR3 is made up of 18 amino acids. The CDR3 DNA follows: TGTGCCAGCAGCCTACCAGAACACAGGGAATGGAACACCGGGGAGCTGTTTTTT. Its protein product is CASSLPEHREWNTGELFF. The variable domain in full, completed from reference TRBV7-9 and TRBJ2-2, reads DTGVSQNPRHKITKRGQNVTFRCDPISEHNRLYWYRQTLGQGPEFLTYFQNEAQLEKSRLLSDRFSAERPKGSFSTLEIQRTEQGDSAMYLCASSLPEHREWNTGELFFGEGSRLTVL.

CDR3 amino acids: CASSSISGPRYGYTF. In DNA form, the CDR3 reads TGTGCCAGCAGTTCCATATCGGGACCCCGATATGGCTACACCTTC. This rearrangement joins TRBV6-5 to TRBJ1-2; D perhaps matches TRBD1 (5 bases). Trimming removed 4 bases at V and 5 bases at J, with 17 bases between. The CDR3 contains 15 residues. Germline V gene sequence: CDR1 MNHEY, CDR2 SVGAGI.

This chain joins TRBV6-5 and TRBJ2-7; 12 nucleotides line up with TRBD2. The germline V gene has CDR1 MNHEY and CDR2 SVGAGI. This CDR3 contains 18 residues. The V and J ends lost 4 bases and 5 bases, in that order; junction bases with no gene match: 15. The CDR3 coding sequence is TGTGCCAGCAGTTCAGCCGGGACTAGCGGGCCGTTCCGCCACGAGCAGTACTTC. It translates to CASSSAGTSGPFRHEQYF.

The chain joins TRBV6-1 to TRBJ2-1, with 11 bases aligning to TRBD1. The J segment lost 5 bases and the V segment lost 5 bases, leaving 5 bases of the junction unmatched. The CDR3 runs 15 residues. CDR1 and CDR2 (germline): MNHNS, SASEGT. The CDR3 DNA reads as TGTGCCAGCAGTTGGGACAGGGGGTATAACAATGAGCAGTTCTTC. Its protein product is CASSWDRGYNNEQFF.

This chain connects TRBV7-4 to TRBJ2-2, with TRBD2 identical over 7 bases. Trimming took 7 bases from V and 0 from J; bases not matched to a gene: 11. This CDR3 is 17 amino acids long. Germline V lookup: CDR1 SGHVT, CDR2 SQSDAQ. The CDR3 DNA is TGTGCCAGCAAGTTGTACGGGACTACCCCGAACACCGGGGAGCTGTTTTTT. It specifies CASKLYGTTPNTGELFF. Full variable domain (rest looked up from reference TRBV7-4 and TRBJ2-2): GAGVSQSPRYKVAKRGRDVALRCDSISGHVTLYWYRQTLGQGSEVLTYSQSDAQRDKSGRPSGRFSAERPERSVSTLKIQRTEQGDSAVYLCASKLYGTTPNTGELFFGEGSRLTVL.

The chain carries TRBV12-3 or TRBV12-4 and TRBJ2-1; no clear D gene. Deletions cut 5 bases from V and 9 bases from J, with 8 bases between. The CDR3 is 11 amino acids. DNA for the CDR3: TGTGCCAGCAGTCGTGGGCCTGAGCAGTTCTTC. This gives the protein CASSRGPEQFF.